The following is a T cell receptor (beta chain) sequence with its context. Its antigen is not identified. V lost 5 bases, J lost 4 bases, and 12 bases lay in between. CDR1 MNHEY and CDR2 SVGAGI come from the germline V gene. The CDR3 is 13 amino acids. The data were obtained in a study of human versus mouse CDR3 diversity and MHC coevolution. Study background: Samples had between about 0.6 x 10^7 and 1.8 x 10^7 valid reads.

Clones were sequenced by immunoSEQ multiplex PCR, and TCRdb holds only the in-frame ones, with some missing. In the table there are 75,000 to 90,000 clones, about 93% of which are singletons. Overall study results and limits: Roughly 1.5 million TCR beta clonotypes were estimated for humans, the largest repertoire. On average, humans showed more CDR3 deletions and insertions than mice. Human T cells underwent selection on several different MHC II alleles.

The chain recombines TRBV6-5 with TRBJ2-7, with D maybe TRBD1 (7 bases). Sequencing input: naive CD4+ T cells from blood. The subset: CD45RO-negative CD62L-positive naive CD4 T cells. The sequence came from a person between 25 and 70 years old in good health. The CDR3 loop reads CASSGGTEYEQYF. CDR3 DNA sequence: TGTGCCAGCAGTGGCGGGACAGAGTACGAGCAGTACTTC.